Following are 22 T cell receptor beta chains from one sample sequenced in a study of cytotoxic CD8 clonotypes in ibrutinib-treated CLL. The method was immunoSEQ multiplex PCR; TCRdb's version includes in-frame clones alone and lacks a portion of them. Of roughly 250,000 clones listed, less than 75% were seen once; the top ten hold just over 15%. The sample in question was PBMCs, obtained after 24 months of ibrutinib treatment. The receptors shown here come from a human donor with chronic lymphocytic leukemia.

The chain is built from TRBV7-2 and TRBJ2-7, with D maybe TRBD1 (5 bases). The germline CDR1 and CDR2 sequences are SGHTA and FQGNSA. Trimming left V 4 bases short and J 3 bases short, with 10 bases between. The CDR3 is made up of 13 amino acids. The CDR3 loop is CASSSIQGYEQYF. CDR3 nucleotide sequence: TGTGCCAGCAGCTCAATCCAGGGCTACGAGCAGTACTTC. Full variable domain (remainder filled in from reference TRBV7-2 and TRBJ2-7): GAGVSQSPSNKVTEKGKDVELRCDPISGHTALYWYRQSLGQGLEFLIYFQGNSAPDKSGLPSDRFSAERTGGSVSTLTIQRTQQEDSAVYLCASSSIQGYEQYFGPGTRLTVT.

The V call is TRBV6-5, the J call TRBJ1-5, with D unclear. This CDR3 region has 13 residues. Between the trimmed V and J ends, which lost 5 bases and 4 bases, there was a span of 9 bases. Germline loops: CDR1 MNHEY, CDR2 SVGAGI. The CDR3 nucleotides are TGTGCCAGCAGTACGGTGGCAAATCAGCCCCAGCATTTT. It encodes CASSTVANQPQHF.

The chain is built from TRBV27 and TRBJ2-5, with 12 bases fitting TRBD2. V shed 5 bases, J shed 4 bases, and the junction held 17 bases outside the gene matches. CDR1 is MNHEY and CDR2 is SMNVEV in the germline V gene (reference sequence). This CDR3 is 19 amino acids long. CDR3 loop: CASSARGRSSSGRAETQYF. The CDR3, as DNA: TGTGCCAGCAGTGCGAGGGGGCGTTCGTCTAGCGGGAGGGCAGAGACCCAGTACTTC.

The chain carries TRBV6-5 and TRBJ2-7, with 7 bases that match TRBD1. The J segment lost 5 bases and the V segment lost 6 bases, leaving 7 bases of the junction unmatched. Germline CDR1 is MNHEY and CDR2 is SVGAGI. The CDR3 totals 13 residues. For the CDR3, the DNA is TGTGCCAGCAGACGACACGGGACAGACGAGCAGTACTTC. Translation gives CASRRHGTDEQYF.

The count of this clone is one. This chain joins TRBV7-9 and TRBJ2-3; D unresolved. The V gene lost 5 bases and the J gene lost 2 bases, with 14 bases spanning the gap. Per germline, CDR1 SEHNR and CDR2 FQNEAQ (reference sequence). The CDR3 has 15 amino acids. This CDR3 reads CASSPGIAPTDTQYF. The CDR3 nucleotides are TGTGCCAGCAGCCCTGGAATAGCTCCCACAGATACGCAGTATTTT. Using reference TRBV7-9 and TRBJ2-3 for the parts outside the CDR3, the full variable domain is DTGVSQNPRHKITKRGQNVTFRCDPISEHNRLYWYRQTLGQGPEFLTYFQNEAQLEKSRLLSDRFSAERPKGSFSTLEIQRTEQGDSAMYLCASSPGIAPTDTQYFGPGTRLTVL.

CDR3 loop: CASSQEVWGGRNEQFF. CDR3 DNA: TGCGCCAGCAGCCAAGAGGTATGGGGGGGACGCAATGAGCAGTTCTTC. V usage is TRBV4-3 and J usage is TRBJ2-1, with 7 bases lining up with TRBD2. Germline trimming cut 0 bases from V and 6 bases from J; bases unmatched to any gene: 8. This CDR3 region has 16 residues. Per germline, CDR1 LGHNA and CDR2 YSLEER.

The chain has TRBV27 and TRBJ1-5; D remains ambiguous. Germline V gene data show CDR1 as MNHEY and CDR2 as SMNVEV (reference sequence). The CDR3 sequence is 14 residues long. V was cut by 2 bases and J by 6 bases, with 11 bases left in between. The CDR3 region has the DNA TGTGCCAGCAGTTTAATCGGGAGGCGTCAGCCCCAGCATTTT. Its translation is CASSLIGRRQPQHF.

This clone was observed a single time. This rearrangement joins TRBV5-1 to TRBJ2-7; D gene ambiguous. Trimming removed 3 bases at V and 5 bases at J, with 6 bases between. In germline, CDR1 is SGHRS, CDR2 YFSETQ. This CDR3 contains 11 residues. CDR3 protein: CASSSLDEQYF. DNA for the CDR3: TGCGCCAGCAGCTCCCTTGACGAGCAGTACTTC.

The chain combines TRBV30 with TRBJ1-5; D uncertain. The V gene's germline CDR1 is GTSNPN and CDR2 SVGIG (reference sequence). The CDR3 has 14 amino acids. V was pared by 1 base and J by 4 bases, with 11 bases between. The CDR3 spells CAWSEWAENQPQHF. DNA of the CDR3: TGTGCCTGGAGTGAGTGGGCTGAAAATCAGCCCCAGCATTTT.

The chain couples TRBV7-2 to TRBJ2-3, with 8 nucleotides matching TRBD2. In germline, CDR1 is SGHTA, CDR2 FQGNSA. This CDR3 comprises 15 residues. The trim removed 2 bases at V and 2 bases at J, leaving 3 bases unmatched. The CDR3, as DNA: TGTGCCAGCAGCTTAAAACTAGCGGTCACAGATACGCAGTATTTT. This encodes CASSLKLAVTDTQYF. Variable domain in full (rest from reference TRBV7-2 and TRBJ2-3): GAGVSQSPSNKVTEKGKDVELRCDPISGHTALYWYRQSLGQGLEFLIYFQGNSAPDKSGLPSDRFSAERTGGSVSTLTIQRTQQEDSAVYLCASSLKLAVTDTQYFGPGTRLTVL.

The table lists this clone with a few counts. The chain uses TRBV28 and TRBJ2-5, with D tentatively TRBD1 or TRBD2 (6 bases each). The CDR3 runs 17 residues. Germline V gives CDR1 MDHEN, CDR2 SYDVKM. V was cut by 6 bases and J by 5 bases, with 25 bases left in between. As DNA, the CDR3 is TGTGCCAGCAGACACCGGGGGCGGCCGGGAGCTAGGGAGACCCAGTACTTC. This codes for CASRHRGRPGARETQYF.

This clone was counted a few times. This chain joins TRBV5-5 and TRBJ2-5, with D possibly TRBD1 on 6 matching bases. V was trimmed by 2 bases and J by 3 bases, leaving 8 bases between them. Germline lookup yields CDR1 SGHKS and CDR2 YYEKEE (reference sequence). This CDR3 has 13 residues. In DNA, the CDR3 is TGTGCCAGCAGCTTATGGACAGAAGAGACCCAGTACTTC. It is translated as CASSLWTEETQYF.

With respect to this clone: Distinct nucleotide sequences in the sample also encode this CDR3. The V call is TRBV7-9, the J call TRBJ2-7; tentative D call: TRBD1 (6 bases). The V end was cut by 7 bases, the J end by 7 bases, with 32 bases between. Germline V gene data show CDR1 as SEHNR and CDR2 as FQNEAQ (reference sequence). CDR3 length: 18 amino acids. CDR3 loop: CASIPSPPPGTTTYEQYF. The CDR3 DNA follows: TGTGCCAGCATCCCCTCTCCCCCACCCGGGACAACGACTTATGAGCAGTACTTC. The entire variable domain, with the rest obtained from reference TRBV7-9 and TRBJ2-7, is as follows: DTGVSQNPRHKITKRGQNVTFRCDPISEHNRLYWYRQTLGQGPEFLTYFQNEAQLEKSRLLSDRFSAERPKGSFSTLEIQRTEQGDSAMYLCASIPSPPPGTTTYEQYFGPGTRLTVT.

In its sample, this clone was seen once. J is TRBJ2-7 and V is TRBV9; a possible D gene is TRBD2 (6 bases). Germline CDR1 and CDR2: SGDLS and YYNGEE. This CDR3 contains 15 residues. Trimming stripped 4 bases from V and 2 bases from J, with 16 bases between. CDR3 residues: CASSPPKTGAYEQYF. DNA of the CDR3: TGTGCCAGCAGCCCTCCTAAAACGGGAGCCTACGAGCAGTACTTC.

The chain employs TRBV5-6 and TRBJ1-5; weak D call: TRBD1 (6 bases). Germline assignment: CDR1 SGHDT and CDR2 YYEEEE. The length of the CDR3 is 19 residues. Trimming took off 6 bases at V and 2 bases at J, with 27 bases between the two ends. CDR3 loop: CASNAYRTQGYVGNQPQHF. The CDR3 DNA reads as TGTGCCAGCAACGCATATAGAACACAGGGATATGTCGGCAATCAGCCCCAGCATTTT.

This sequence joins TRBV9 and TRBJ2-1; 11 bases are shared with TRBD2. The CDR3 has 16 amino acids. V lost 4 bases to trimming and J lost 7 bases; unmatched junction nucleotides: 10. CDR1 SGDLS and CDR2 YYNGEE come from the germline V gene. The CDR3 region is CASSLALLAGANEQFF. The CDR3 nucleotides read TGTGCCAGCAGCCTTGCCCTACTAGCGGGAGCTAATGAGCAGTTCTTC.

CDR3 region: CASSYTGGFYNEQFF. In nucleotides, the CDR3 is TGTGCCAGCAGTTACACGGGGGGCTTCTACAATGAGCAGTTCTTC. This rearrangement joins TRBV6-5 to TRBJ2-1; D possibly corresponds to TRBD2 (7 bases). CDR3 length: 15 residues. Germline V gene sequence: CDR1 MNHEY, CDR2 SVGAGI. V lost 2 bases and J 3 bases, leaving 11 bases between the germline ends.

This clone was observed a few times. The chain combines TRBV7-9 with TRBJ2-7; D remains ambiguous. V was pared by 2 bases and J by 5 bases, with 4 bases between. The CDR3 extends over 11 amino acids. From germline, CDR1 is SEHNR and CDR2 FQNEAQ (reference sequence). CDR3 residues: CASSLTNEQYF. CDR3 in DNA: TGTGCCAGCAGCTTAACGAACGAGCAGTACTTC.

The chain couples TRBV18 to TRBJ1-2; D is undetermined. Trimming removed 2 bases at V and 6 bases at J, with 13 bases between. The CDR3 contains 14 residues. The germline V gene has CDR1 KGHSH and CDR2 LQKENI. CDR3 residues: CASSPMASQDGYTF. In nucleotides, the CDR3 is TGTGCCAGCTCACCAATGGCTTCTCAGGATGGCTACACCTTC.

This clone was counted only a few times. J is TRBJ1-5 and V is TRBV2, with D perhaps matching TRBD1 (5 bases). The V gene's germline CDR1 is SNHLY and CDR2 FYNNEI. V was shortened by 4 bases and J by 1 base, with 8 bases between the two germline ends. The CDR3 has 14 residues. The DNA for the CDR3 is TGTGCCAGCAGTGTGGGACTGAGCAATCAGCCCCAGCATTTT. As protein: CASSVGLSNQPQHF.

This chain links TRBV5-1 with TRBJ2-1, with D tentatively TRBD2 (5 bases). V gave up 4 bases and J gave up 2 bases, with 13 bases separating them. The CDR3 is 15 amino acids. Germline V CDR1 and CDR2: SGHRS, YFSETQ. For the CDR3, the DNA is TGCGCCAGCAGCACGACGGACTCCCCCTACAATGAGCAGTTCTTC. Protein: CASSTTDSPYNEQFF.

The V gene is TRBV6-1, the J gene TRBJ2-1, with 13 bases aligning to TRBD2. The germline gives CDR1 MNHNS, CDR2 SASEGT. With 1 base clipped from V and 8 bases from J, the junction kept 5 bases outside the gene matches. The CDR3 loop spans 16 amino acids. CDR3 bases: TGTGCCAGCAGTGAAGGAGGGACTAGCGGGATCGATGAGCAGTTCTTC. Translated, it gives CASSEGGTSGIDEQFF.